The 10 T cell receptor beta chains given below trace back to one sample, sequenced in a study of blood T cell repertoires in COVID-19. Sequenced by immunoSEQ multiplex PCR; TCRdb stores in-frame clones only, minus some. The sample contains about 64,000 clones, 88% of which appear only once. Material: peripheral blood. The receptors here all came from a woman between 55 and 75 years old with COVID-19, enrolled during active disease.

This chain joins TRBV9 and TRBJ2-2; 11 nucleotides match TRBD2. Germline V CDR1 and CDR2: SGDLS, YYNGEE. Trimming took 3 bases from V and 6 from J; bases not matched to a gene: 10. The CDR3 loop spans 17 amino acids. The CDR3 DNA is TGTGCCAGCAGCGGGACTAGCGGGCCCCCTCGAGCCGGGGAGCTGTTTTTT. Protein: CASSGTSGPPRAGELFF. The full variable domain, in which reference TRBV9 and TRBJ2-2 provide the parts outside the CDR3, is DSGVTQTPKHLITATGQRVTLRCSPRSGDLSVYWYQQSLDQGLQFLIQYYNGEERAKGNILERFSAQQFPDLHSELNLSSLELGDSALYFCASSGTSGPPRAGELFFGEGSRLTVL.

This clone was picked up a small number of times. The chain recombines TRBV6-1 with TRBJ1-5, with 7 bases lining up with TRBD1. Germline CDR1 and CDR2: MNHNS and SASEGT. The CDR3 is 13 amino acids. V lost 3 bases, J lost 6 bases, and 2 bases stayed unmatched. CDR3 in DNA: TGTGCCAGCAGTGATTCAGGGGGTCAGCCCCAGCATTTT. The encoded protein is CASSDSGGQPQHF.

Written as DNA, the CDR3 is TGTGCCAGCTCACTAACTGGGACAGGAGCCTACGAGCAGTACTTC. Its protein is CASSLTGTGAYEQYF. The chain is built from TRBV18 and TRBJ2-7; 8 bases line up with TRBD1. Germline values: CDR1 KGHSH, CDR2 LQKENI. The CDR3 loop spans 15 amino acids. V lost 4 bases and J lost 2; bases outside the gene matches: 7.

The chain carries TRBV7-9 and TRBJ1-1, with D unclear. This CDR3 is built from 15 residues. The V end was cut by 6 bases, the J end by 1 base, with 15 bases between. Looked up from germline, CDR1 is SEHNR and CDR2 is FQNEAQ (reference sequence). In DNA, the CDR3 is TGTGCCAGCAGGCAAGTCAGATACACGAACACTGAAGCTTTCTTT. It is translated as CASRQVRYTNTEAFF.

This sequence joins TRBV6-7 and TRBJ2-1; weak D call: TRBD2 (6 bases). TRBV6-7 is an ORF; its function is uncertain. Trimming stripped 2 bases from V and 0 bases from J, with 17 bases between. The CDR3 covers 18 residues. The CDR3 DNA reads TGTGCCAGCAGTTACCCGGGACTTCCTTTGAGCTCCTACAATGAGCAGTTCTTC. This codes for CASSYPGLPLSSYNEQFF.

In DNA form, the CDR3 reads TGTGCCAGCAGCCGCATCCCTAGCGGGGATCTTTCCTACGAGCAGTACTTC. Translation: CASSRIPSGDLSYEQYF. V gene TRBV5-5 combines with J gene TRBJ2-7; 9 bases agree with TRBD2. V dropped 4 bases and J dropped 1; count of bases not matched to a gene: 12. CDR3 length equals 17 residues. Germline V CDR1 and CDR2: SGHKS, YYEKEE (reference sequence). Full variable domain (rest looked up from reference TRBV5-5 and TRBJ2-7): DAGVTQSPTHLIKTRGQQVTLRCSPISGHKSVSWYQQVLGQGPQFIFQYYEKEERGRGNFPDRFSARQFPNYSSELNVNALLLGDSALYLCASSRIPSGDLSYEQYFGPGTRLTVT.

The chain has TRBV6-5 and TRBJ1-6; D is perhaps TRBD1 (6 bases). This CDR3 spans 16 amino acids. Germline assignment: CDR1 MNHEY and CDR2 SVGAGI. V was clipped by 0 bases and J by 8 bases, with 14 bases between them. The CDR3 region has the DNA TGTGCCAGCAGTTACTCGATACAGGGATATGATTCACCCCTCCACTTT. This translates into CASSYSIQGYDSPLHF.

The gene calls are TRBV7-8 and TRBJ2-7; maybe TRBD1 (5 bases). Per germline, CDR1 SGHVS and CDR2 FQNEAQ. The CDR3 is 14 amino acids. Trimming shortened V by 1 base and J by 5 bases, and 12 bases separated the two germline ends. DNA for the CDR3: TGTGCCAGCAGCTTAGTAGTAGGCAGGGACGAGCAGTACTTC. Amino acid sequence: CASSLVVGRDEQYF.

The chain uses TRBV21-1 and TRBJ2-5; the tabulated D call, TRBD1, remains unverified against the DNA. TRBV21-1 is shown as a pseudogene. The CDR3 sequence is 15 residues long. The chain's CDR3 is CASSKEGRGQETQYF. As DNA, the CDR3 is TGTGCCAGCAGCAAAGAAGGCAGGGGGCAAGAGACCCAGTACTTC.

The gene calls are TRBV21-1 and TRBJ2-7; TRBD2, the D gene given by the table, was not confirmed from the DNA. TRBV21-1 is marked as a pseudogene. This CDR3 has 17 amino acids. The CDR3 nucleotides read TGTGCCAGCCCCCCGGGACTAGCGGGAGGGAGCACCTACGAGCAGTACTTC. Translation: CASPPGLAGGSTYEQYF.